A single sample is the source of the 9 T cell receptor beta chains below, sequenced in a study of T cells in localized non-small cell lung cancer. Here immunoSEQ multiplex PCR was the method, and the copy in TCRdb shows in-frame clones only, minus some. The data hold around 19,000 clones, with roughly nine tenths observed a single time. Source: peripheral blood, taken before any cancer treatment. These receptor sequences come from a woman between 35 and 75 years old with stage I lung adenocarcinoma.

The chain couples TRBV27 to TRBJ1-1; 7 bases match TRBD1. From germline, CDR1 is MNHEY and CDR2 SMNVEV (reference sequence). This CDR3 is built from 15 residues. V was clipped by 6 bases and J by 1 base; unmatched bases: 8. In DNA, the CDR3 is TGTGCCAGCAGCCTACAGGGGCGCCCGAACACTGAAGCTTTCTTT. Encoded protein: CASSLQGRPNTEAFF.

V usage is TRBV11-2 and J usage is TRBJ2-1, with 10 bases matching TRBD2. Germline assignment: CDR1 SGHAT and CDR2 FQNNGV. Germline trimming cut 3 bases from V and 7 bases from J; bases unmatched to any gene: 12. The CDR3 is 17 amino acids. CDR3 sequence: CASSFTRGSGRSNEQFF. CDR3 nucleotides: TGTGCCAGCAGCTTCACTCGGGGTAGCGGGAGGAGTAATGAGCAGTTCTTC.

This rearrangement joins TRBV27 to TRBJ1-4; D ambiguous. Germline CDR1 MNHEY, CDR2 SMNVEV (reference sequence). The germline V and J ends were trimmed by 6 bases and 4 bases, with 12 bases remaining between them. The CDR3 totals 14 residues. The chain's CDR3 is CASSSGEDNEKLFF. The CDR3 nucleotides are TGTGCCAGCAGCTCCGGAGAGGATAATGAAAAACTGTTTTTT.

The chain couples TRBV5-4 to TRBJ1-3; D ambiguous. With 0 bases removed from V and 0 bases from J, the gap between germline ends came to 7 bases. There are 15 residues in the CDR3. The germline CDR1 and CDR2 sequences are SGHNT and YYREEE (reference sequence). The CDR3 bases are TGTGCCAGCAGCTTGGGCCCGGCCTCTGGAAACACCATATATTTT. Protein sequence: CASSLGPASGNTIYF.

This sequence joins TRBV27 and TRBJ1-1; 9 positions match TRBD1. This CDR3 region has 14 residues. V trimming: 5 bases; J trimming: 3 bases; junction bases outside the gene matches: 4. The V gene's germline CDR1 is MNHEY and CDR2 SMNVEV (reference sequence). This chain's CDR3 is CASSPQGAYTEAFF. Written as DNA, the CDR3 is TGTGCCAGCAGTCCACAGGGGGCTTACACTGAAGCTTTCTTT.

This clone was recorded once. V and J are TRBV4-3 and TRBJ1-2; possible D gene TRBD1, 5 bases. Germline lookup yields CDR1 LGHNA and CDR2 YSLEER. Deletions cut 0 bases from V and 4 bases from J, with 12 bases between. The CDR3 runs 15 residues. The CDR3 bases are TGCGCCAGCAGCCAAGACCGACAGCCTCTCTATGGCTACACCTTC. Its translation is CASSQDRQPLYGYTF.

The rearrangement joins TRBV27 to TRBJ1-1; the D is unclear. The CDR3 loop spans 14 amino acids. Germline-derived CDR1 and CDR2 are MNHEY and SMNVEV (reference sequence). Deletions cut 6 bases from V and 1 base from J, with 12 bases between. The CDR3 bases are TGTGCCAGCAGAGAACACGGTTCGAACACTGAAGCTTTCTTT. Protein sequence: CASREHGSNTEAFF.

The gene calls are TRBV5-1 and TRBJ1-3; maybe TRBD1 (6 bases). CDR1 is SGHRS, CDR2 YFSETQ, per germline. The V end was cut by 3 bases, the J end by 0 bases, with 7 bases between. The length of the CDR3 is 14 residues. The CDR3 loop reads CASSSTGSGNTIYF. The CDR3 region has the DNA TGCGCCAGCAGCTCGACAGGCTCTGGAAACACCATATATTTT.

This clone was counted once. The V gene is TRBV7-9, the J gene TRBJ2-5; D is ambiguous. This CDR3 has 12 residues. Trimming shortened V by 2 bases and J by 11 bases, and 12 bases separated the two germline ends. CDR1 SEHNR and CDR2 FQNEAQ come from the germline V gene (reference sequence). The CDR3 is CASSLSPEEQYF. The CDR3 DNA follows: TGTGCCAGCAGCTTATCTCCTGAGGAGCAGTACTTC.